These 7 T cell receptor beta chains were all obtained from the same sample, sequenced in a study of T cell changes during pregnancy in multiple sclerosis (dated by TCRdb to the late 2010s). Library construction relied on the immunoSEQ multiplex PCR assay. TCRdb mirrors the immuneACCESS table, restricted to in-frame sequences. Some clones are absent from its copies; in checked studies, under half trace to an unresolved V gene, and the reason for the others is unknown. The sample includes 60,000 to 85,000 clones, with just over 90% observed a single time. The top ten clones comprise around 1.3% of the sample. This sample comprised peripheral blood, obtained in the second trimester of pregnancy. These receptor sequences come from a female donor in good health, enrolled as a control in a pregnancy study.

The rearrangement uses TRBV2 and TRBJ2-3; 7 bases align to TRBD2. The CDR3 sequence is 15 residues long. V shed 3 bases and J 2 bases; nucleotides not matched to a gene: 5. Looked up from germline, CDR1 is SNHLY and CDR2 is FYNNEI. CDR3 in amino acids: CASSEGLPYTDTQYF. CDR3 DNA: TGTGCCAGCAGTGAGGGACTACCCTACACAGATACGCAGTATTTT.

V usage is TRBV27 and J usage is TRBJ2-1; D might be TRBD2 (6 bases). This CDR3 comprises 15 residues. The germline V gene encodes CDR1 MNHEY and CDR2 SMNVEV (reference sequence). V lost 5 bases and J lost 3, with 14 bases in between. The CDR3 DNA follows: TGTGCCAGCAGTCCCCCCGGGGGAGACTACAATGAGCAGTTCTTC. It codes for CASSPPGGDYNEQFF.

The chain uses TRBV5-5 and TRBJ2-5; 10 nucleotides align to TRBD2. In germline, CDR1 is SGHKS, CDR2 YYEKEE (reference sequence). CDR3 size: 16 residues. V gave up 0 bases and J gave up 5 bases; unmatched junction bases: 7. CDR3 protein: CASSLAISGGAETQYF. CDR3 in DNA: TGTGCCAGCAGCTTGGCGATCAGCGGGGGGGCGGAGACCCAGTACTTC. The complete variable domain, with remaining parts taken from reference TRBV5-5 and TRBJ2-5, reads DAGVTQSPTHLIKTRGQQVTLRCSPISGHKSVSWYQQVLGQGPQFIFQYYEKEERGRGNFPDRFSARQFPNYSSELNVNALLLGDSALYLCASSLAISGGAETQYFGPGTRLLVL.

This chain uses TRBV30 with TRBJ1-5, with TRBD1 matching 7 bases. Germline CDR1 and CDR2: GTSNPN and SVGIG (reference sequence). V was clipped by 2 bases and J by 6 bases; unmatched bases: 7. The CDR3 runs 14 residues. CDR3 coding DNA: TGTGCCTGGAGTTCTGTCCAGGGGGGTCAGCCCCAGCATTTT. Translating gives CAWSSVQGGQPQHF.

V and J are TRBV7-2 and TRBJ2-7, with 7 nucleotides matching TRBD2. After removal of 5 bases from V and 3 bases from J, the junction contained 4 bases not matched to a gene. The CDR3 covers 13 residues. Germline values: CDR1 SGHTA, CDR2 FQGNSA. The CDR3, as DNA: TGTGCCAGCAGCACGGGACTAAGCTACGAGCAGTACTTC. Protein: CASSTGLSYEQYF.

This chain's CDR3 is CASSYVGQGAYEQYF. The CDR3, as DNA: TGTGCCAGCAGTTACGTGGGACAGGGGGCCTACGAGCAGTACTTC. The chain combines TRBV6-6 with TRBJ2-7; 11 bases fit TRBD1. The J segment lost 2 bases and the V segment lost 2 bases, leaving 2 bases of the junction unmatched. Germline loops: CDR1 MNHNY, CDR2 SVGAGI (reference sequence). The CDR3 is made up of 15 amino acids.

The chain has TRBV7-2 and TRBJ1-2; 7 bases fit TRBD1. V lost 1 base to trimming and J lost 5 bases; unmatched junction nucleotides: 7. The CDR3 extends over 15 amino acids. Germline V lookup: CDR1 SGHTA, CDR2 FQGNSA. The CDR3: CASSLGSRGEYGYTF. The CDR3 DNA is TGTGCCAGCAGCTTAGGTTCCAGGGGGGAGTATGGCTACACCTTC.